This T cell receptor (beta chain) comes out of a study of control samples from healthy donors and cancer patients. The CDR3 runs 15 residues. The germline V gene encodes CDR1 LNHNV and CDR2 YYDKDF (reference sequence). V was clipped by 1 base and J by 3 bases, with 12 bases between them. TCRdb's table, derived via immunoSEQ multiplex PCR, lists solely in-frame clones and lacks some. The sample has 400,000 to 450,000 clones, 80% to 95% seen once. Sequencing was performed on PBMCs. The chain carries TRBV15 and TRBJ1-1; D is unclear. This TCR derives from a man aged 35-49 years with head and neck cancer. This CDR3 is CATSRADTGDTEAFF. The CDR3 nucleotides are TGTGCCACCAGCAGAGCGGATACCGGTGACACTGAAGCTTTCTTT.